This TCR beta chain was found in a study of cytomegalovirus exposure and HLA in healthy donors. As to this clone: Its antigen is unknown.

Study findings and constraints: It is likely that the observed cluster of highly shared sequence variants was a sequencing artifact.

Primers included in the PCR were 60 Vbeta and 13 Jbeta primers. The assay was immunoSEQ multiplex PCR, and TCRdb's table has in-frame clones only and misses some. The table includes approximately 100,000 clones, about 83% detected once. The V gene's germline CDR1 is SGHRS and CDR2 YFSETQ. Between the trimmed V and J ends, which lost 5 bases and 5 bases, there was a span of 17 bases. This CDR3 region has 15 residues. The sequence was collected from a man in his 60s in good health and CMV-seropositive. This chain connects TRBV5-1 to TRBJ2-1, with TRBD2 as a possible D gene (5 bases). Sample: PBMCs. In DNA form, the CDR3 reads TGCGCCAGCAGAGAGGGCCTCACGGGGAACAATGAGCAGTTCTTC. It translates to CASREGLTGNNEQFF.